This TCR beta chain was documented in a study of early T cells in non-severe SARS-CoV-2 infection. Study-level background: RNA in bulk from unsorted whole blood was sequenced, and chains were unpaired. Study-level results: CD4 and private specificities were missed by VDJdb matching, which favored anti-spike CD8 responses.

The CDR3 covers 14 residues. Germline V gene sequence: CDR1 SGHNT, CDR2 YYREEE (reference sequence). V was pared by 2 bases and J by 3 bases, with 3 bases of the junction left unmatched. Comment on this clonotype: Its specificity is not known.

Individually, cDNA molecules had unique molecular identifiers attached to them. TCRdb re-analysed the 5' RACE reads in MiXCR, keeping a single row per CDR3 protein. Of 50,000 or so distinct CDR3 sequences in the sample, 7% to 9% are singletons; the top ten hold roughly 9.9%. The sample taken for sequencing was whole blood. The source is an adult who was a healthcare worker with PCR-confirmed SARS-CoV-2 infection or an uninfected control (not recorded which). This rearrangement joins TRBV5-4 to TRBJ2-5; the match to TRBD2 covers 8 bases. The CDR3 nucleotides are TGTGCCAGCAGCTTAGCGGGAGTGGAAGAGACCCAGTACTTC. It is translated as CASSLAGVEETQYF.